The T cell receptor (beta chain) under discussion was sequenced for a study of OX40 agonist ivuxolimab in advanced cancers. Overall study: Every patient in dose escalation had hepatocellular carcinoma, melanoma, renal cell or head and neck cancer.

Findings of the study overall: The study found among the lowest clonal expansion in partial responders at 0.1-3.0 mg/kg.

V lost 3 bases to trimming and J lost 2 bases, with 14 bases between them. Germline V gives CDR1 MNHNS, CDR2 SASEGT. The CDR3 consists of 16 residues. Turning to this clone: Antigen specificity is unknown.

Clones were sequenced by immunoSEQ multiplex PCR, and TCRdb holds only the in-frame ones, with some missing. The repertoire holds under 80,000 clones, with approximately 90% as singletons. The chain links TRBV6-1 to TRBJ2-1; tentatively, D is TRBD1 (5 bases). The source material was CD4+ or CD8+ T cells sorted from blood, sampled in a trial of the OX40 agonist ivuxolimab. The sequence came from an adult with an advanced solid tumor such as melanoma, head and neck, liver or kidney cancer. The CDR3 spells CASSDPRRAAYNEQFF. The CDR3 DNA sequence: TGTGCCAGCAGTGACCCTCGCAGGGCGGCCTACAATGAGCAGTTCTTC.